The T cell receptor (beta chain) described here comes from a study of blood T cell repertoires in COVID-19. About the research overall: COVID-19 samples, acute and convalescent, were from the United States, Italy and Spain. Sources were T cells, B-cell-depleted T cells, or PBMCs; the material itself was cDNA or gDNA.

Per the original methods: Using reference gene primer amplification, nucleated cell counts were estimated. Profiled with immunoSEQ multiplex PCR; TCRdb holds only in-frame clones, not every one. That table furnishes V, J and clone size, whereas the DNA furnished D and trimming. The data hold about 260,000 clones, with roughly 90% observed a single time. This clone was found once. There are 15 residues in the CDR3. CDR1 is SGHTA, CDR2 FQGNSA, per germline. V was shortened by 2 bases and J by 1 base, with 9 bases between the two germline ends. The receptor comes from a human donor in a cohort sampled during active COVID-19. V and J are TRBV7-2 and TRBJ1-5; no clear D gene. Sequences were obtained from peripheral blood. DNA for the CDR3: TGTGCCAGCAGCTTAATCCCGCAGAGCAATCAGCCCCAGCATTTT. Translated: CASSLIPQSNQPQHF.